A single sample gave rise to the 8 T cell receptor beta chains below, sequenced in a study of breast tumors, draining lymph nodes, adjacent tissues listed by TCRdb under 2016. Library prep was done by multiplex PCR. The listed sequencing device is Illumina HiSeq 2000. In-frame beta chains were kept once TCRdb had trimmed the public reads at Q25 with fastp and called clones with MiXCR. Entries are consolidated by CDR3 protein sequence, retaining the most common genes and DNA. A total of a few hundred thousand distinct CDR3 sequences appear in this sample, around 35% of them only once. Over 3.5% of the sample is in the top ten clones. The lymph node samples were taken from the axillary draining lymph nodes of breast cancer patients. The source material was axillary lymph node tissue. The receptors derive from a female donor with breast cancer. Some clones in this sample may be carry-over from other donors' samples.

The chain is built from TRBV28 and TRBJ2-2; possibly TRBD2 for D (7 bases). The V end lost 6 bases, the J end lost 4 bases, and 15 bases lay between the germline ends. Germline lookup yields CDR1 MDHEN and CDR2 SYDVKM. The CDR3 contains 15 residues. CDR3 amino acids: CASRGGGPITGELFF. DNA of the CDR3: TGTGCCAGCAGAGGGGGAGGGCCGATCACCGGGGAGCTGTTTTTT. Drawing the rest from reference TRBV28 and TRBJ2-2, the complete variable domain is DVKVTQSSRYLVKRTGEKVFLECVQDMDHENMFWYRQDPGLGLRLIYFSYDVKMKEKGDIPEGYSVSREKKERFSLILESASTNQTSMYLCASRGGGPITGELFFGEGSRLTVL.

This clonotype was seen at least ten times. Here the CDR3 reads CASSLGGTGYENTIYF. CDR3 nucleotides: TGTGCCAGCAGCTTAGGCGGGACAGGGTACGAAAACACCATATATTTT. The chain is built from TRBV7-9 and TRBJ1-3; 9 bases are a match to TRBD1. The CDR3 covers 16 residues. V shed 1 base and J 6 bases; nucleotides not matched to a gene: 7. The germline V gene has CDR1 SEHNR and CDR2 FQNEAQ (reference sequence). The full variable domain, rest sourced from reference TRBV7-9 and TRBJ1-3, is DTGVSQNPRHKITKRGQNVTFRCDPISEHNRLYWYRQTLGQGPEFLTYFQNEAQLEKSRLLSDRFSAERPKGSFSTLEIQRTEQGDSAMYLCASSLGGTGYENTIYFGEGSWLTVV.

Many counts were recorded for this clonotype. The rearrangement links TRBV29-1 to TRBJ2-7; 8 nucleotides agree with TRBD2. The trim removed 7 bases at V and 1 base at J, leaving 15 bases unmatched. Germline assignment: CDR1 SQVTM and CDR2 ANQGSEA. The CDR3 spans 16 residues. The CDR3 region has the DNA TGCAGCGCCCGAGGTAGCTTCGGCGGGAGGTCCTACGAGCAGTACTTC. Residues: CSARGSFGGRSYEQYF.

This clonotype occurred once. This chain joins TRBV7-9 and TRBJ2-2, with 7 bases identical to TRBD2. The CDR3 length is 16 residues. Germline V gives CDR1 SEHNR, CDR2 FQNEAQ (reference sequence). The trim removed 5 bases at V and 3 bases at J, leaving 9 bases unmatched. CDR3 coding DNA: TGTGCCAGCAGCAGTGCAAGACTAGCCGACACCGGGGAGCTGTTTTTT. Its translation is CASSSARLADTGELFF.

The chain joins TRBV12-5 to TRBJ1-6; the D is unclear. The CDR3 loop spans 17 amino acids. V lost 3 bases and J 8 bases, leaving 20 bases between the germline ends. Germline loops: CDR1 LGHNT, CDR2 FRNRAP. CDR3 residues: CASGLDRVVTAHSPLHF. Written as DNA, the CDR3 is TGTGCTAGTGGTTTAGATAGGGTGGTGACGGCCCATTCACCCCTCCACTTT.

This chain connects TRBV14 to TRBJ2-5; 9 bases match TRBD2. V lost 4 bases, J lost 1 base, and 7 bases stayed unmatched. This CDR3 contains 16 residues. CDR1 and CDR2 (germline): SGHDN, FVKESK. The CDR3: CASSLATSGSQETQYF. CDR3 nucleotides: TGTGCCAGCAGCCTAGCAACTAGCGGGTCCCAAGAGACCCAGTACTTC.

The V and J genes are TRBV6-6 and TRBJ2-7, with D uncertain. The CDR3 extends over 14 amino acids. Germline-derived CDR1 and CDR2 are MNHNY and SVGAGI (reference sequence). V lost 2 bases and J 2 bases, leaving 10 bases between the germline ends. CDR3 nucleotide sequence: TGTGCCAGCAGTTACGAAGGTTTGGCCTACGAGCAGTACTTC. Translated: CASSYEGLAYEQYF.

Concerning this clonotype itself: This CDR3 is missing its conserved last phenylalanine or tryptophan, likely due to a read error. It is unclear where the CDR3 begins or ends on the DNA, so no DNA is shown, and the CDR3 is as TCRdb lists it. This chain links TRBV7-2 with TRBJ2-5; whether TRBD2, the table's D call, matches the DNA was not checked. The length of the CDR3 is 17 amino acids, counting both ends. Germline assignment: CDR1 SGHTA and CDR2 FQGNSA. CDR3 amino acids: CASSSSPGDYYGYPFGS.